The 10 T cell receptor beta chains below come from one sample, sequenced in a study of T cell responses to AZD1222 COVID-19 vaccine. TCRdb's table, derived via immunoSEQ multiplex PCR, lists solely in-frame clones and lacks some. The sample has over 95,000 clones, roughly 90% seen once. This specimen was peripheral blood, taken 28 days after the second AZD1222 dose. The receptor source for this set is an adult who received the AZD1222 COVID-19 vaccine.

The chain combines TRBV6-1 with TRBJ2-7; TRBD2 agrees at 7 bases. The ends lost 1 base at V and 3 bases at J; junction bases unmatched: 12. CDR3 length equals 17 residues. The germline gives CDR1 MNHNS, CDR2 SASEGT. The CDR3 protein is CASSEESGLEFYYEQYF. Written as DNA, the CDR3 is TGTGCCAGCAGTGAAGAGAGCGGACTAGAATTCTACTACGAGCAGTACTTC.

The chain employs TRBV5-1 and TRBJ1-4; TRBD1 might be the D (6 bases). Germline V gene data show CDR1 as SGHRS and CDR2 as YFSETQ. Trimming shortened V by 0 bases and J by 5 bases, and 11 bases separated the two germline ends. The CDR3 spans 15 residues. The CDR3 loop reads CASSLAGRGNEKLFF. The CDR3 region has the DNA TGCGCCAGCAGCTTGGCTGGCAGGGGAAATGAAAAACTGTTTTTT.

CDR3 in DNA: TGTGCCACCAAGGACTACCAAGAGACCCAGTACTTC. It encodes CATKDYQETQYF. The chain is built from TRBV18 and TRBJ2-5; tentative D call: TRBD2 (5 bases). The germline V gene encodes CDR1 KGHSH and CDR2 LQKENI. Deletions cut 10 bases from V and 0 bases from J, with 9 bases between. The length of the CDR3 is 12 residues.

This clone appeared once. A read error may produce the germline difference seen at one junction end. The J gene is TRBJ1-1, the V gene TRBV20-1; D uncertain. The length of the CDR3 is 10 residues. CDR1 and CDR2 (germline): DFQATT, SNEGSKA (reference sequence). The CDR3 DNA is TGCAGTGCTAGAGAAGTGACGGGAATCTTT. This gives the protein CSAREVTGIF.

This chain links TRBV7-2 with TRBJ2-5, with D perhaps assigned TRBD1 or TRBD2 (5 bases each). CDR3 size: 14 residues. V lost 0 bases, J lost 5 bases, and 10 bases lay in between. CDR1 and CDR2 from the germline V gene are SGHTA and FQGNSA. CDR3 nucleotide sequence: TGTGCCAGCAGCTTAGCGTTAGGGGAGGAGACCCAGTACTTC. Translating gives CASSLALGEETQYF. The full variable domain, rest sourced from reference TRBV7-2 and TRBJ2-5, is GAGVSQSPSNKVTEKGKDVELRCDPISGHTALYWYRQSLGQGLEFLIYFQGNSAPDKSGLPSDRFSAERTGGSVSTLTIQRTQQEDSAVYLCASSLALGEETQYFGPGTRLLVL.

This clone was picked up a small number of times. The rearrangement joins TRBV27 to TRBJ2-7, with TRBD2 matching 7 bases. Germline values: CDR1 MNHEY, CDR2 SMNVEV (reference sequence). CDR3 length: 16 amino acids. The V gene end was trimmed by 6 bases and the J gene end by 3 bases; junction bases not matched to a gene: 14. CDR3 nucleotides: TGTGCCAGCAGGCCGTTGTTAAGCGGGGATATCTACGAGCAGTACTTC. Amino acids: CASRPLLSGDIYEQYF.

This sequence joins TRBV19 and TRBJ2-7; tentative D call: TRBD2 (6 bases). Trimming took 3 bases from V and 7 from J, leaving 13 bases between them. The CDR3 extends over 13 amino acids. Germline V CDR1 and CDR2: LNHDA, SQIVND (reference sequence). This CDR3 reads CASSIGGFGEQYF. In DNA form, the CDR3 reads TGTGCCAGTAGTATCGGGGGTTTCGGGGAGCAGTACTTC.

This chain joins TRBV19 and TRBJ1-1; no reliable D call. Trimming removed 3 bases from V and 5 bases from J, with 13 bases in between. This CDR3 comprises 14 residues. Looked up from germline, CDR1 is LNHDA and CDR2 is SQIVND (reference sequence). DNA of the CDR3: TGTGCCAGTAGTATCAGGACCTCCGAGACTGAAGCTTTCTTT. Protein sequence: CASSIRTSETEAFF.

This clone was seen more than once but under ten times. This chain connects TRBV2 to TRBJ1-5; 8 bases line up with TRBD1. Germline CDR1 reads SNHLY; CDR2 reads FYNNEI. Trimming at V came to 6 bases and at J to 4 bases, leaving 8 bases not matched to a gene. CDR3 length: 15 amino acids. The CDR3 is CASSRDRQTNQPQHF. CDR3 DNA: TGTGCCAGCAGCAGGGACAGGCAAACTAATCAGCCCCAGCATTTT.

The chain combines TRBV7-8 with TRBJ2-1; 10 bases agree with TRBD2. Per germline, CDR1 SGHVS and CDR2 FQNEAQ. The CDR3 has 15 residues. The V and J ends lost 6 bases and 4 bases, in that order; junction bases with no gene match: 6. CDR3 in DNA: TGTGCCAGCAGTCCCGGGACTAGCGTTTACAATGAGCAGTTCTTC. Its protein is CASSPGTSVYNEQFF.